The present entry profiles one TCR beta chain with its context. This clonotype was recorded a few times. Its specific antigen is unknown. No base quality information exists; no much larger clone differs at one position. These data belong to a study of identical twins (dated by TCRdb to between 2015 and 2016). About the study as a whole: To test whether fetal clonotypes persist, this study deep-sequenced TCR alpha and beta repertoires from monozygotic twins, from unrelated adults of various ages, and from cord blood. To rule out contamination, replicate twin experiments were performed at different times with different library preparation protocols.

On the study overall, not on this receptor specifically: Out-of-frame TCR alpha sequences shared between twins showed an excess of low generation-probability sequences compared with coincidental sharing between unrelated individuals. Because the same donors could not be followed over many years, conclusions were based on cross-sectional statistical analysis. In monozygotic twins, out-of-frame TCR alpha sharing was systematically underestimated by recombination models, although the models agreed with sharing between unrelated individuals. Abundant cord blood beta clonotypes carried fewer insertions; young adult naive repertoires showed a weaker similar trend, while memory repertoires showed none. In beta out-of-frame sequences, excess twin sharing was weaker, because having fewer shared sequences lowered the signal-to-noise ratio. Zero-insertion analyses could be partly confounded by invariant T cells such as MAIT and iNKT, though diverse VJ usage argued against such confounding for most clonotypes.

Every donor was a healthy Caucasian. The twin cohort consisted of three pairs of female monozygotic twins, all aged about 18 to 29 years. Using Miltenyi CD45RO+ enrichment and human naive T-cell isolation kits, memory (CD45RO+) and naive T cells were isolated from PBMC. Measured from the cysteine to the phenylalanine, the CDR3 is 15 residues long. The kept DNA is CDR3 alone, 45 bases in frame from the first base. Germline trimming amounts to 0 bases on V and 3 bases on J, with 4 as the count of junction bases outside the gene matches. As encoded in the germline V gene (reference sequence), CDR1 is MNHEY while CDR2 is SMNVEV. Libraries were prepared through 5' RACE. The sequencer listed for this sample is Illumina HiSeq 2000. A universal primer binding site was introduced by template switching, and a unique molecular identifier was present in the final cDNA, enabling accurate counting of TCR cDNA molecules. First-strand cDNA for TCR alpha and beta chains was synthesized from specific primers in the conserved constant-segment region. To control for contamination, each cDNA library was double barcoded with a SMART-Mk sample barcode plus Illumina barcodes. Two successive PCR steps introduced TruSeq adapter sequences along with Illumina sample barcodes. TCR alpha and beta cDNA libraries were sequenced on the Illumina HiSeq platform with custom primers. Regarding the original processing steps: MiGEC was used to process raw reads and extract unique molecular identifiers, and MiXCR was used to find CDR3 positions. For each individual, recombination models were inferred using an EM algorithm with the repgenHMM and IGoR tools. Shared clonotypes were analyzed with the tcR package in R, and sharing was normalized by the product of cloneset sizes. To study raw recombination free of thymic and clonal selection effects, out-of-frame nonproductive sequences were analyzed. The public sequencing data were trimmed at Q25 with fastp and processed into clonotypes with MiXCR by TCRdb, which kept only in-frame beta chains. Rows merge per CDR3 protein into single entries with the most common DNA and genes. None of the V and J calls come from the authors' own analysis; TCRdb made them. In all, the sample holds around 300,000 distinct CDR3 sequences, and 8% to 9% of those were seen once. The ten largest account for more than 2% of the sample.

These data also featured in a second study, about yellow fever vaccine responses in identical twins. Looking at the second paper: The authors reported that the T cell response to vaccination in identical twins appeared partly convergent and partly personalized. Focusing on identical twins, the study followed the T cell clones that responded to the vaccine, and did so with precision.

Rearrangement joined TRBV27 to TRBJ1-2; 7 of the junction bases match TRBD1. The clonotype was recovered from a young woman in good health. Sequenced: memory (CD45RO+) T cells sorted from blood. Read against the paper, the sample's cell subset or site label means: CD45RO+ enriched T cells. The CDR3 corresponds to CASSLSGQPHYGYTF. In nucleotides, the sequence is TGTGCCAGCAGTTTATCGGGACAGCCACACTATGGCTACACCTTC.